This TCR beta chain was identified during a study of cytomegalovirus exposure and HLA in healthy donors. TCRdb keeps only in-frame clones here, not all; method: immunoSEQ multiplex PCR. The sample has 200,000 to 300,000 clones, over 75% seen once. The CDR3 is 14 residues long. Trimming shortened V by 4 bases and J by 7 bases, and 15 bases separated the two germline ends. CDR1 is SGHRS and CDR2 is YFSETQ in the germline V gene. The rearrangement uses TRBV5-1 and TRBJ2-4, with D hard to call. The sequenced sample consisted of PBMCs. The clonotype originates from a man aged 18 to 30 in good health and CMV-seropositive. CDR3 in DNA: TGCGCCAGCAGCCTAGAGGTACCCGGGAACATTCAGTACTTC. It yields the protein CASSLEVPGNIQYF.